The 32 T cell receptor beta chains below come from one sample, sequenced in a study of metastatic and nonmetastatic thyroid tumors. The entire patient cohort was treatment-naive prior to thyroid surgery. TCRdb re-analyzed the PCR reads using MiXCR. This sample carries approximately 8,000 clones, about a quarter of them seen once, and the ten largest clones take approximately 19%. Input material: adjacent normal tissue. The receptors originated from a female donor with papillary thyroid cancer or a benign thyroid nodule (not recorded which). Some clones in this sample may be carry-over from other donors' samples.

The V gene is TRBV11-2, the J gene TRBJ1-1, with D uncertain. Trimming stripped 2 bases from V and 1 base from J, with 5 bases between. In germline, CDR1 is SGHAT, CDR2 FQNNGV. The CDR3 is 13 residues long. In DNA, the CDR3 is TGTGCCAGCAGCTTATGGGGGAACACTGAAGCTTTCTTT. Translation gives CASSLWGNTEAFF.

The chain is built from TRBV7-9 and TRBJ2-5; 9 positions match TRBD1. Trimming at V came to 5 bases and at J to 7 bases, leaving 11 bases not matched to a gene. Germline V gene data show CDR1 as SEHNR and CDR2 as FQNEAQ (reference sequence). The CDR3 consists of 15 residues. This CDR3 is CASSRAGTGRPTQYF. The CDR3 DNA reads TGTGCCAGCAGCAGAGCCGGGACAGGGCGACCGACCCAGTACTTC.

The gene calls are TRBV28 and TRBJ2-7; TRBD2 matches 10 bases. Trimming at V came to 4 bases and at J to 4 bases, leaving 16 bases not matched to a gene. The germline V gene encodes CDR1 MDHEN and CDR2 SYDVKM. The CDR3 runs to 18 residues. DNA of the CDR3: TGTGCCAGCAGTTACCATCGGTCTAGCGGGAGAGTAGGTTACGAGCAGTACTTC. This sequence encodes CASSYHRSSGRVGYEQYF.

This clone has a handful of counts. The gene calls are TRBV6-1 and TRBJ2-7, with D tentatively TRBD2 (6 bases). CDR1 and CDR2 from the germline V gene are MNHNS and SASEGT. V gave up 5 bases and J gave up 1 base, with 12 bases separating them. This CDR3 has 14 amino acids. CDR3 sequence reads: CASSNTGGSYEQYF. The CDR3 region has the DNA TGTGCCAGCAGTAACACTGGGGGGTCCTACGAGCAGTACTTC.

This clone has only a few counts. The chain combines TRBV27 with TRBJ1-2, with D maybe TRBD1 (5 bases). Germline loops: CDR1 MNHEY, CDR2 SMNVEV (reference sequence). The CDR3 runs to 19 residues. V was clipped by 3 bases and J by 3 bases, with 26 bases between them. The CDR3 loop is CASSFWTRQRGDTDYGYTF. CDR3 bases: TGTGCCAGCAGTTTTTGGACCAGACAGCGGGGGGATACAGACTATGGCTACACCTTC.

By frequency in the sample, this clone is large (0.1 to 1%). The chain combines TRBV6-5 with TRBJ2-7, with no clear D. Germline CDR1 reads MNHEY; CDR2 reads SVGAGI. Between the trimmed V and J ends, which lost 3 bases and 6 bases, there was a span of 6 bases. The CDR3 loop spans 11 amino acids. The CDR3 region is CASSYMAEQYF. The CDR3 DNA is TGTGCCAGCAGTTATATGGCCGAGCAGTACTTC.

By proportion, this clone is medium-sized. The rearrangement uses TRBV2 and TRBJ2-2, with TRBD2 matching over 7 bases. The CDR3 contains 14 residues. Unmatched junction bases numbered 7, after V lost 7 bases and J lost 5 bases. The germline CDR1 and CDR2 sequences are SNHLY and FYNNEI. CDR3 sequence: CASTPGLSTGELFF. The CDR3 region has the DNA TGTGCCAGCACGCCGGGACTATCGACCGGGGAGCTGTTTTTT.

This clone has a handful of counts. The V gene is TRBV6-2 or TRBV6-3, the J gene TRBJ2-1; the match to TRBD2 covers 10 bases. V shed 2 bases, J shed 8 bases, and the junction held 6 bases outside the gene matches. This CDR3 is built from 15 residues. Germline V lookup: CDR1 MNHEY, CDR2 SVGEGT. CDR3 in amino acids: CASSYGLAGAYEQFF. CDR3 nucleotide sequence: TGTGCCAGCAGTTACGGGCTAGCGGGAGCTTATGAGCAGTTCTTC.

This clone was picked up a small number of times. A much larger clone lies a single base off, so this may be a read error. The conserved final phenylalanine or tryptophan is absent from the CDR3, which likely points to a read error. The chain employs TRBV6-1 and TRBJ1-2, with no clear D. Trimming cost V 6 bases and J 5 bases, with 19 bases left between them. This CDR3 has 15 residues. Germline loops: CDR1 MNHNS, CDR2 SASEGT. The CDR3: CASRDHGQRGYGYTL. In DNA, the CDR3 is TGTGCCAGCAGAGACCATGGGCAACGCGGATATGGCTACACCCTC.

This clone was observed many times. This chain links TRBV19 with TRBJ2-2, with D perhaps TRBD1 (6 bases). CDR1 and CDR2 (germline): LNHDA, SQIVND (reference sequence). V lost 0 bases and J 9 bases, leaving 26 bases between the germline ends. The CDR3 consists of 19 residues. This chain's CDR3 is CASSIDLRTAASRARELFF. The CDR3, as DNA: TGTGCCAGTAGTATAGATCTGAGGACAGCAGCATCACGGGCCCGGGAGCTGTTTTTT.

The table lists this clone with many counts. V gene TRBV11-2 combines with J gene TRBJ2-7, with D tentatively TRBD2 (5 bases). The CDR3 totals 12 residues. The germline CDR1 and CDR2 sequences are SGHAT and FQNNGV. V lost 5 bases and J lost 12, with 17 bases in between. CDR3 in DNA: TGTGCCAGCAGCATCGGGGTTGGAGACCCGTACGTC. Its translation is CASSIGVGDPYV.

This clone was seen at least ten times. The rearrangement links TRBV5-6 to TRBJ1-2; D uncertain. Trimming stripped 0 bases from V and 1 base from J, with 7 bases between. This CDR3 has 14 residues. Germline lookup yields CDR1 SGHDT and CDR2 YYEEEE. The CDR3 sequence is CASSLGQDNYGYTF. The CDR3 nucleotides are TGTGCCAGCAGCTTGGGGCAGGATAACTATGGCTACACCTTC.

This chain joins TRBV6-2 or TRBV6-3 and TRBJ2-7, with 11 bases matching TRBD2. CDR1 and CDR2 from the germline V gene are MNHEY and SVGEGT. With 5 bases clipped from V and 6 bases from J, the junction kept 18 bases outside the gene matches. This CDR3 is built from 18 residues. CDR3 nucleotides: TGTGCCAGCAGTCAGATCCCCCCCCGACTAGCGGGATCCGTCGAGCAGTACTTC. Amino acid sequence: CASSQIPPRLAGSVEQYF.

This clone appeared a few times. This chain joins TRBV28 and TRBJ1-2; D ambiguous. This CDR3 region has 14 residues. The ends were cut back, 5 bases at V and 2 bases at J, with 12 bases in the middle. Germline CDR1 is MDHEN and CDR2 is SYDVKM. The chain's CDR3 is CASSDSRANYGYTF. The CDR3 nucleotides read TGTGCCAGCAGTGATTCCCGGGCAAACTATGGCTACACCTTC.

This clone was observed many times. The genes are TRBV7-2 and TRBJ2-5; 13 nucleotides line up with TRBD2. The V gene end was trimmed by 5 bases and the J gene end by 5 bases; junction bases not matched to a gene: 11. The length of the CDR3 is 17 residues. Germline values: CDR1 SGHTA, CDR2 FQGNSA. CDR3 DNA: TGTGCCAGCAGCACGAGACCCTGGACTAGCGGGAGTGAGACCCAGTACTTC. It yields the protein CASSTRPWTSGSETQYF.

This clone occurred many times. The chain carries TRBV30 and TRBJ2-2, with 8 bases identical to TRBD2. Unmatched junction bases numbered 15, after V lost 2 bases and J lost 7 bases. The germline CDR1 and CDR2 sequences are GTSNPN and SVGIG (reference sequence). The CDR3 covers 17 residues. The CDR3 loop reads CAWSREGEPSWVGELFF. Here the CDR3 DNA reads TGTGCCTGGAGTCGGGAGGGAGAACCTTCGTGGGTCGGGGAGCTGTTTTTT.

In its sample, this clone was seen a few times. The chain carries TRBV6-1 and TRBJ1-2; D gene ambiguous. The CDR3 contains 12 residues. Germline assignment: CDR1 MNHNS and CDR2 SASEGT. V lost 6 bases and J 7 bases, leaving 12 bases between the germline ends. DNA for the CDR3: TGTGCCAGCAGGGACGGGGTAGGTGGCTACACCTTC. Its protein product is CASRDGVGGYTF.

This clone was seen ten or more times. The chain combines TRBV20-1 with TRBJ2-1; the match to TRBD2 covers 8 bases. Germline V CDR1 and CDR2: DFQATT, SNEGSKA (reference sequence). V dropped 6 bases and J dropped 6; count of bases not matched to a gene: 16. The CDR3 sequence is 16 residues long. The CDR3 reads CSARPLPGLVGNEQFF. The CDR3 DNA reads TGCAGTGCCAGACCCCTCCCGGGACTAGTGGGCAATGAGCAGTTCTTC.

The chain carries TRBV20-1 and TRBJ1-1; D is uncertain. The germline V and J ends were trimmed by 5 bases and 2 bases, with 12 bases remaining between them. The CDR3 runs to 13 residues. Germline V gives CDR1 DFQATT, CDR2 SNEGSKA (reference sequence). The CDR3 sequence is CSAPVVRNTEAFF. CDR3 DNA: TGCAGTGCTCCCGTCGTTCGTAACACTGAAGCTTTCTTT.

This clone appeared a few times. The chain links TRBV6-2 or TRBV6-3 to TRBJ2-5; TRBD1 matches 11 bases. The end of the DNA aligns better with TRBJ2-1, so the J call may be wrong. The CDR3 contains 16 residues. The germline gives CDR1 MNHEY, CDR2 SVGEGT. CDR3: CASSYSPWTGGSEQFF. The CDR3 DNA reads as TGTGCCAGCAGTTACAGTCCATGGACAGGGGGCAGTGAGCAGTTCTTC.

J is TRBJ1-1 and V is TRBV28, with D possibly TRBD1 on 6 matching bases. V dropped 6 bases and J dropped 8 bases, with 13 bases sitting between them. In germline, CDR1 is MDHEN, CDR2 SYDVKM. The CDR3 sequence is 12 residues long. The CDR3 region has the DNA TGTGCCAGCAGCCAAACAGGGCGCGAAGCTTTCTTT. Encoded protein: CASSQTGREAFF. Using reference TRBV28 and TRBJ1-1 for the parts outside the CDR3, the full variable domain is DVKVTQSSRYLVKRTGEKVFLECVQDMDHENMFWYRQDPGLGLRLIYFSYDVKMKEKGDIPEGYSVSREKKERFSLILESASTNQTSMYLCASSQTGREAFFGQGTRLTVV.

This clone was seen repeatedly, ten times or more. This sequence joins TRBV5-1 and TRBJ2-1; TRBD1 agrees at 11 bases. V lost 3 bases and J lost 7; bases outside the gene matches: 6. The CDR3 contains 15 residues. Germline assignment: CDR1 SGHRS and CDR2 YFSETQ. CDR3 DNA sequence: TGCGCCAGCAGCTCAGGACAGGGGGCCATGAATGAGCAGTTCTTC. This codes for CASSSGQGAMNEQFF.

Concerning this clone: The CDR3 carries no conserved terminal phenylalanine or tryptophan, so it likely arises from a read error. The CDR3 DNA reads TGTGCCAGCGGATTAGCGGGAGGGCCAGATACGCAGTATCTT. This codes for CASGLAGGPDTQYL. The V and J genes are TRBV6-1 and TRBJ2-3, with TRBD2 matching over 11 bases. There are 14 residues in the CDR3. The germline gives CDR1 MNHNS, CDR2 SASEGT. The J segment lost 4 bases and the V segment lost 8 bases, leaving 5 bases of the junction unmatched.

In this sample, this clone turned up a few times. V usage is TRBV27 and J usage is TRBJ1-2; D possibly corresponds to TRBD1 (6 bases). Deletions cut 7 bases from V and 6 bases from J, with 24 bases between. This CDR3 is built from 16 residues. Germline CDR1 reads MNHEY; CDR2 reads SMNVEV (reference sequence). This chain's CDR3 is CASIDRGHTAMNGYTF. CDR3 in DNA: TGTGCCAGCATTGATCGGGGACACACCGCTATGAATGGCTACACCTTC.

This chain joins TRBV6-1 and TRBJ1-4; the D gene is possibly TRBD1 (5 bases). This CDR3 has 17 amino acids. The germline V and J ends were trimmed by 1 base and 8 bases, with 20 bases remaining between them. Germline V lookup: CDR1 MNHNS, CDR2 SASEGT. This CDR3 is CASSEVAGKTGGEKLFF. CDR3 nucleotide sequence: TGTGCCAGCAGTGAAGTGGCAGGGAAAACGGGTGGCGAAAAACTGTTTTTT.

The chain is built from TRBV6-1 and TRBJ1-2; TRBD1 aligns across 7 bases. V shed 7 bases and J 6 bases; nucleotides not matched to a gene: 5. Germline CDR1 and CDR2: MNHNS and SASEGT. This CDR3 has 12 amino acids. CDR3 region: CASTTGVDGYTF. CDR3 bases: TGTGCCAGCACTACAGGGGTTGATGGCTACACCTTC.

The chain couples TRBV19 to TRBJ2-1, with 8 bases matching TRBD1. Germline V gene sequence: CDR1 LNHDA, CDR2 SQIVND (reference sequence). This CDR3 region has 14 residues. The V segment lost 5 bases and the J segment 7 bases; nucleotides outside the gene matches: 7. CDR3 amino acids: CASSLQGATNEQFF. The CDR3 DNA follows: TGTGCCAGTAGTCTGCAGGGGGCGACGAATGAGCAGTTCTTC.

This chain connects TRBV12-5 to TRBJ2-5; no firm D call. The CDR3 sequence is 11 residues long. Germline lookup yields CDR1 LGHNT and CDR2 FRNRAP. Trimming took off 7 bases at V and 9 bases at J, with 12 bases between the two ends. The CDR3 sequence is CASVPRVPQYF. In DNA, the CDR3 is TGTGCTAGTGTCCCCCGGGTCCCCCAGTACTTC.

This clone was picked up many times. V gene TRBV3-1 combines with J gene TRBJ2-2, with 8 positions matching TRBD2. The CDR3 loop spans 16 amino acids. Germline CDR1 reads LGHDT; CDR2 reads YNNKEL (reference sequence). Trimming removed 4 bases from V and 2 bases from J; junction bases left unmatched: 6. CDR3 coding DNA: TGTGCCAGCAGCCTAGCCGGGACTAGAAACACCGGGGAGCTGTTTTTT. It is translated as CASSLAGTRNTGELFF.

DNA for the CDR3: TGTGCCAGCAGTGGCGATTCAGGGTTCAGATTGGGGGAGCTGTTTTTT. Translating gives CASSGDSGFRLGELFF. The gene calls are TRBV9 and TRBJ2-2; D is possibly TRBD1 (5 bases). The CDR3 is made up of 16 amino acids. V was shortened by 5 bases and J by 8 bases, with 22 bases between the two germline ends. Germline values: CDR1 SGDLS, CDR2 YYNGEE.

This clone showed up just a few times. This rearrangement joins TRBV19 to TRBJ2-5, with 8 bases that match TRBD2. Trimming cost V 3 bases and J 7 bases; bases outside gene matches: 4. This CDR3 has 13 residues. Germline CDR1 reads LNHDA; CDR2 reads SQIVND (reference sequence). DNA of the CDR3: TGTGCCAGTAGTATCGGGGGGGCAGCGACCCAGTACTTC. Translating it yields CASSIGGAATQYF.

This clone was found many times. Its ends do not fully match the called genes, so a read error is possible. The chain combines TRBV15 with TRBJ1-5; D remains ambiguous. Germline V lookup: CDR1 LNHNV, CDR2 YYDKDF (reference sequence). The CDR3 sequence is 16 residues long. This CDR3 reads CATRRGNWDSNQPQHF. The CDR3 DNA follows: TGTGCCACCAGGAGAGGGAACTGGGATAGCAATCAGCCCCAGCATTTT.